These 13 T cell receptor beta chains were sequenced from one sample in a study of T-cell memory formation after mild COVID-19. TCRdb redid the calling of the 5' RACE reads with MiXCR, one entry per CDR3 protein. The sample shows under 90,000 distinct CDR3 sequences, around 13% of them seen only once. Sequenced material: PBMCs or a T cell subset sorted from them (not recorded which). The receptors stem from an adult woman who had mild COVID-19 (a few samples of this study predate the infection). Cell type and time point are not known.

This clonotype was seen many times. This chain joins TRBV12-3 or TRBV12-4 and TRBJ2-3, with 11 bases identical to TRBD1. V was clipped by 6 bases and J by 4 bases; unmatched bases: 6. The CDR3 totals 15 residues. The CDR3 DNA reads as TGTGCCAGCAGCCCACGGGACAGGGGGGCAGATACGCAGTATTTT. Protein: CASSPRDRGADTQYF.

This chain uses TRBV5-5 with TRBJ2-7, with D tentatively TRBD2 (5 bases). This CDR3 has 13 amino acids. Between the trimmed V and J ends, which lost 3 bases and 2 bases, there was a span of 9 bases. CDR1 is SGHKS, CDR2 YYEKEE, per germline (reference sequence). DNA of the CDR3: TGTGCCAGCAGCTACGGGATGACCTACGAGCAGTACTTC. Amino acids: CASSYGMTYEQYF.

The V and J genes are TRBV7-9 and TRBJ2-7, with D possibly matching TRBD1 (5 bases). V lost 2 bases, J lost 3 bases, and 8 bases lay in between. This CDR3 has 13 residues. Per germline, CDR1 SEHNR and CDR2 FQNEAQ (reference sequence). The CDR3 loop is CASSLLGHYEQYF. Written as DNA, the CDR3 is TGTGCCAGCAGCTTATTAGGACACTACGAGCAGTACTTC.

This chain links TRBV9 with TRBJ2-7; 10 bases align to TRBD2. The germline CDR1 and CDR2 sequences are SGDLS and YYNGEE. This CDR3 comprises 15 residues. Trimming at V came to 0 bases and at J to 3 bases, leaving 3 bases not matched to a gene. CDR3 nucleotide sequence: TGTGCCAGCAGCGTAGAAGCTAGCGGGGGCTACGAGCAGTACTTC. Its translation is CASSVEASGGYEQYF. Variable domain in full (rest from reference TRBV9 and TRBJ2-7): DSGVTQTPKHLITATGQRVTLRCSPRSGDLSVYWYQQSLDQGLQFLIQYYNGEERAKGNILERFSAQQFPDLHSELNLSSLELGDSALYFCASSVEASGGYEQYFGPGTRLTVT.

This clonotype has a handful of counts. V usage is TRBV12-3 or TRBV12-4 and J usage is TRBJ2-7; D gene uncertain. This CDR3 is built from 13 residues. The V and J ends lost 3 bases and 1 base respectively, with 7 bases between them. The CDR3 DNA reads as TGTGCCAGCAGTTTCGCAGAGTCCTACGAGCAGTACTTC. It translates to CASSFAESYEQYF.

The chain employs TRBV30 and TRBJ2-1; 10 positions agree with TRBD2. In germline, CDR1 is GTSNPN, CDR2 SVGIG (reference sequence). V lost 2 bases, J lost 3 bases, and 4 bases stayed unmatched. CDR3 length equals 15 residues. CDR3 sequence: CAWSPSGGYYNEQFF. As DNA, the CDR3 is TGTGCCTGGAGTCCTAGCGGGGGATACTACAATGAGCAGTTCTTC.

This rearrangement joins TRBV5-4 to TRBJ2-7; 15 nucleotides match TRBD2. Germline CDR1 SGHNT, CDR2 YYREEE (reference sequence). V was clipped by 3 bases and J by 3 bases; unmatched bases: 1. The CDR3 is 15 amino acids. The CDR3 protein is CASSWGLAGGYEQYF. CDR3 sequence (DNA): TGTGCCAGCAGCTGGGGACTAGCGGGAGGCTACGAGCAGTACTTC.

This chain joins TRBV11-2 and TRBJ2-7, with 7 bases identical to TRBD2. This CDR3 has 14 residues. Germline CDR1 is SGHAT and CDR2 is FQNNGV. The trim removed 5 bases at V and 3 bases at J, leaving 7 bases unmatched. The CDR3 DNA reads TGTGCCAGCAGCGATGCCCGGGACTACTACGAGCAGTACTTC. Amino acids: CASSDARDYYEQYF.

The rearrangement links TRBV2 to TRBJ1-5; TRBD1 matches at 12 bases. CDR1 and CDR2 (germline): SNHLY, FYNNEI. The junction had 6 bases not matched to a gene; V was cut back by 3 bases and J by 9 bases. This CDR3 is 15 amino acids long. CDR3 DNA: TGTGCCAGCAGTGATGGGGGACAGGGGGCAGGGCCCCAGCATTTT. Protein: CASSDGGQGAGPQHF. Based on the CDR3 plus reference TRBV2 and TRBJ1-5, the full variable domain is EPEVTQTPSHQVTQMGQEVILRCVPISNHLYFYWYRQILGQKVEFLVSFYNNEISEKSEIFDDQFSVERPDGSNFTLKIRSTKLEDSAMYFCASSDGGQGAGPQHFGDGTRLSIL.

The V gene is TRBV6-6, the J gene TRBJ2-7; 9 bases agree with TRBD1. Germline lookup yields CDR1 MNHNY and CDR2 SVGAGI (reference sequence). There are 12 residues in the CDR3. Trimming at V came to 11 bases and at J to 2 bases, leaving 4 bases not matched to a gene. The CDR3 DNA sequence: TGTGCCTGCCGGACAGGGGCCTACGAGCAGTACTTC. Its translation is CACRTGAYEQYF.

The J gene is TRBJ2-1, the V gene TRBV12-3 or TRBV12-4; tentative D call: TRBD2 (5 bases). This CDR3 spans 13 amino acids. The V and J ends lost 7 bases and 7 bases respectively, with 14 bases between them. CDR3 DNA: TGTGCCAGCACCTTGGGAGCAGAGAATGAGCAGTTCTTC. This codes for CASTLGAENEQFF.

Only a few counts were recorded for this clonotype. The CDR3 DNA is TGTGCCAGCAGCGGCGGGCTCCCTGCGGAGACCCAGTACTTC. Translated: CASSGGLPAETQYF. The rearrangement uses TRBV9 and TRBJ2-5; tentative D call: TRBD2 (5 bases). The CDR3 spans 14 residues. The germline V and J ends were trimmed by 3 bases and 5 bases, with 14 bases remaining between them. Germline-derived CDR1 and CDR2 are SGDLS and YYNGEE.

Within the sample, this clonotype is large (0.1 to 1%). The genes are TRBV7-3 and TRBJ2-1; D is possibly TRBD2 (5 bases). In germline, CDR1 is SGHTA, CDR2 FQGTGA. The V gene lost 2 bases and the J gene lost 5 bases, with 19 bases spanning the gap. This CDR3 region has 17 residues. The CDR3 reads CASSLGSPVGRNNEQFF. CDR3 DNA sequence: TGTGCCAGCAGCTTAGGGAGCCCCGTTGGTAGGAACAATGAGCAGTTCTTC. The variable domain in full, completed from reference TRBV7-3 and TRBJ2-1, reads GAGVSQTPSNKVTEKGKYVELRCDPISGHTALYWYRQSLGQGPEFLIYFQGTGAADDSGLPNDRFFAVRPEGSVSTLKIQRTERGDSAVYLCASSLGSPVGRNNEQFFGPGTRLTVL.